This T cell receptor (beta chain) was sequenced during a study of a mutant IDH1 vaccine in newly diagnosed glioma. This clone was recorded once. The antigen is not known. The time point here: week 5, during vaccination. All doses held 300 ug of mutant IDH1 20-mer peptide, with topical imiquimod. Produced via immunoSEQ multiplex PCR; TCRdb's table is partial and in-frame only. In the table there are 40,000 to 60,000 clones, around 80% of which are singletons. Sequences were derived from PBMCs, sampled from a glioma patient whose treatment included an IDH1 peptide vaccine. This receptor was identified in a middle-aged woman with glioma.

CDR3 nucleotides: TGTGCCACCAGCAGAGGGACAGGGAACACCGGGGAGCTGTTTTTT. Translated, it gives CATSRGTGNTGELFF. The chain links TRBV15 to TRBJ2-2, with TRBD1 matching 7 bases. This CDR3 has 15 residues. The ends lost 1 base at V and 1 base at J; junction bases unmatched: 0. Germline V gene sequence: CDR1 LNHNV, CDR2 YYDKDF (reference sequence).